The entry below gives a single T cell receptor beta chain sequence along with its context. The CDR3 extends over 17 amino acids. Per germline, CDR1 MDHEN and CDR2 SYDVKM. V gave up 6 bases and J gave up 5 bases, with 26 bases separating them. CD45RO-negative, CCR7-positively selected cells formed the naive CD8 fraction, excluding terminally differentiated effector memory CD45RA+ cells. Generated by immunoSEQ multiplex PCR, the TCRdb table keeps only in-frame clones and is missing some. The sample consists of about 2 million clones, about 95% of them appearing once. This sample is drawn from a study of shared clonotypes between healthy human individuals.

This sequence joins TRBV28 and TRBJ2-7, with no clear D. This sequence was found in a man younger than 35 in good health. The sample was naive CD8+ T cells sorted from blood. The CDR3 sequence: CASSPGPRTGPEDEQYF. Here the CDR3 DNA reads TGTGCCAGCAGCCCCGGACCCCGGACGGGTCCTGAGGACGAGCAGTACTTC.